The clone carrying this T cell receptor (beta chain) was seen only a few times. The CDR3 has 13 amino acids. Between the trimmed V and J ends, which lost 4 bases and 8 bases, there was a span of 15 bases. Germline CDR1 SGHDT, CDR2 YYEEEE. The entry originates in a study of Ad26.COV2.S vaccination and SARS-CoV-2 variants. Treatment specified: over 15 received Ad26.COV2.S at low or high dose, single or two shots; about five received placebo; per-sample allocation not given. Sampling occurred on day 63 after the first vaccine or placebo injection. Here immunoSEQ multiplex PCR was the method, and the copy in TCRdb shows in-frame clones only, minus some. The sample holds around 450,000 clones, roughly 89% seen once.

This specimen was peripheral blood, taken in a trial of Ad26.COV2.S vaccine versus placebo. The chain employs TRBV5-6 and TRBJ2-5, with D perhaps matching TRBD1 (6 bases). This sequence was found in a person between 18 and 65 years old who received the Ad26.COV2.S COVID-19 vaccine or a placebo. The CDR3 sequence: CASSTDSRGTQYF. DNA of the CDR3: TGTGCCAGCAGCACGGACAGCCGGGGTACCCAGTACTTC.